Detailed here is one T cell receptor beta chain. Its antigen is unidentified. This entry belongs to a study of T cell responses to AZD1222 COVID-19 vaccine. Study findings and constraints: The study sampled repertoires only after the peak T cell response.

Using immunoSEQ multiplex PCR, the repertoire was profiled, and TCRdb retains in-frame clones only, with some absent. The sample has 70,000 to 95,000 clones; roughly 91% are singletons. The CDR3 consists of 11 residues. Germline CDR1 reads MNHEY; CDR2 reads SVGAGI. V was cut by 7 bases and J by 5 bases, with 8 bases left in between. The rearrangement uses TRBV6-5 and TRBJ2-5, with D hard to call. This clonotype was sampled from an adult in good health. This specimen was peripheral blood, taken on day 0 of MenACWY control vaccination. CDR3 sequence (DNA): TGTGCCAGCAATCAAGGGGAGACCCAGTACTTC. Protein product: CASNQGETQYF.